The clone carrying this TCR beta chain turned up a few times. The antigen is not known. Germline CDR1 reads DFQATT; CDR2 reads SNEGSKA (reference sequence). The CDR3 covers 14 residues. V lost 3 bases to trimming and J lost 4 bases; unmatched junction nucleotides: 8. On the basis of clinical symptoms, serum thyroxine and TRAb, thyroid ultrasound and orbital computed tomography, diagnoses were made. It was RNA transcripts that yielded the amplified TCR beta CDR3 regions. The TCR CDR3 first-round RT-PCR relied on the HTBI primer set. TCRdb reanalysed the multiplex PCR reads using MiXCR and keeps one entry per CDR3 protein. The data hold approximately 700,000 distinct CDR3 sequences, with nearly 45% observed a single time. This sample is drawn from a study of T cells in Graves' hyperthyroidism and ophthalmopathy. Study results and caveats: The model foresaw ophthalmopathy a median around 6 months prior to onset. Most thyroid clonotypes expanded above 0.001 appeared in blood too.

The TCR sequence derives from an adult man with Graves' disease, either hyperthyroidism or ophthalmopathy (not recorded which). The rearrangement links TRBV20-1 to TRBJ1-1; TRBD1 aligns across 7 bases. The sequencing input was peripheral blood or thyroid tissue (not recorded which). This CDR3 reads CSASREGARTEAFF. CDR3 bases: TGCAGTGCTAGCCGTGAGGGGGCTCGCACTGAAGCTTTCTTT.